Below, 8 T cell receptor beta chains from the same sample are listed, as sequenced in a study of CD8 T cells in ankylosing spondylitis. Study outcomes and limitations: One TCR beta motif, made up of 7 or 8 highly homologous variants, appeared characteristic of ankylosing spondylitis blood.

The antigens for these receptors are not known. Using its own MiXCR run on the 5' RACE reads, TCRdb lists one record per CDR3 protein. Of hundreds of thousands of distinct CDR3 sequences listed, over 9.5% are singletons. The sequencing sample was made of blood, either unsorted or a sorted T cell fraction (not recorded which). These receptors originate from a male donor with ankylosing spondylitis.

This clonotype was picked up many times. This chain connects TRBV20-1 to TRBJ2-7, with 11 bases aligning to TRBD1. The V gene's germline CDR1 is DFQATT and CDR2 SNEGSKA (reference sequence). After removal of 5 bases from V and 6 bases from J, the junction contained 6 bases not matched to a gene. The CDR3 length is 13 residues. The CDR3 reads CSADPGTGGEQYF. DNA for the CDR3: TGCAGTGCTGACCCCGGGACAGGGGGCGAGCAGTACTTC.

The genes are TRBV18 and TRBJ2-7; no reliable D call. The CDR3 spans 14 residues. CDR1 is KGHSH, CDR2 LQKENI, per germline. Trimming pared 0 bases from V and 6 bases from J, leaving 12 bases between. CDR3 region: CASSPPRTESEQYF. CDR3 bases: TGTGCCAGCTCACCACCAAGGACGGAGTCCGAGCAGTACTTC.

This clonotype came up many times. V usage is TRBV20-1 and J usage is TRBJ2-7; 7 bases align to TRBD1. The germline gives CDR1 DFQATT, CDR2 SNEGSKA (reference sequence). With 1 base clipped from V and 2 bases from J, the junction kept 5 bases outside the gene matches. The CDR3 extends over 14 amino acids. The CDR3 DNA is TGCAGTGCTAGAGGGGACAGTAACCCCTACGAGCAGTACTTC. Translation: CSARGDSNPYEQYF.

V gene TRBV10-3 combines with J gene TRBJ1-3; unclear D gene. Germline CDR1 is ENHRY and CDR2 is SYGVKD. V was pared by 3 bases and J by 3 bases, with 3 bases between. The CDR3 consists of 12 residues. The CDR3 spells CAISDYGNTIYF. DNA of the CDR3: TGTGCCATCAGTGATTATGGAAACACCATATATTTT.

This clonotype has just a few counts. The chain is built from TRBV5-5 and TRBJ1-1; D possibly corresponds to TRBD1 (5 bases). The CDR3 covers 15 residues. Trimming shortened V by 0 bases and J by 4 bases, and 13 bases separated the two germline ends. The germline CDR1 and CDR2 sequences are SGHKS and YYEKEE (reference sequence). CDR3 in amino acids: CASSLEGTAGTEAFF. The CDR3 DNA sequence: TGTGCCAGCAGCTTGGAAGGGACGGCGGGCACTGAAGCTTTCTTT.

J is TRBJ2-2 and V is TRBV5-8, with D possibly matching TRBD1 (6 bases). V shed 3 bases and J shed 7 bases, with 13 bases lying between them. CDR1 and CDR2 from the germline V gene are SGHTS and YDEGEE. The CDR3 is made up of 14 amino acids. CDR3 bases: TGTGCCAGCAGCTCGGACCAGGGGAACGGGGAGCTGTTTTTT. Translation gives CASSSDQGNGELFF.

This clonotype was found a few times. CDR3: CSAPRTRPSTDTQYF. CDR3 DNA sequence: TGCAGTGCTCCTCGGACTAGACCTAGCACAGATACGCAGTATTTT. The chain joins TRBV20-1 to TRBJ2-3; 7 nucleotides align to TRBD2. J lost 0 bases, V lost 5 bases, and 8 bases had no gene match. This CDR3 contains 15 residues. Germline loops: CDR1 DFQATT, CDR2 SNEGSKA (reference sequence).

V and J are TRBV24-1 and TRBJ2-2, with 8 bases matching TRBD1. Germline CDR1 KGHDR, CDR2 SFDVKD. The CDR3 spans 15 residues. V dropped 4 bases and J dropped 3; count of bases not matched to a gene: 3. CDR3 sequence reads: CATSEGQGDTGELFF. The CDR3 DNA sequence: TGTGCCACCAGTGAAGGACAGGGAGACACCGGGGAGCTGTTTTTT.